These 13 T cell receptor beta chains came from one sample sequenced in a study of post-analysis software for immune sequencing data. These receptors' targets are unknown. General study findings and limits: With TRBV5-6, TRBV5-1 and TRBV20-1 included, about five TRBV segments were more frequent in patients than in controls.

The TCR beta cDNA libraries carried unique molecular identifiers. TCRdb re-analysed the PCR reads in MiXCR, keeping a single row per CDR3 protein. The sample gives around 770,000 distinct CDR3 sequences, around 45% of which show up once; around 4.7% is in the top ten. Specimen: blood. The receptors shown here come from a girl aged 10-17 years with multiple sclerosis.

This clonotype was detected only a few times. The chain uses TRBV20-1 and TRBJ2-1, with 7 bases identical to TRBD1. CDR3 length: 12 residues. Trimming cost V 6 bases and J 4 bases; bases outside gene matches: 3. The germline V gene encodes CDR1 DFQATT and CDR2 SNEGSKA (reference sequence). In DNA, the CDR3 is TGCAGTGCCTGGGGACAGTACAATGAGCAGTTCTTC. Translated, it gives CSAWGQYNEQFF.

DNA of the CDR3: TGTGCCAGCAGTGAATCGGGGACATGGCGCTCTGAAGCTTTCTTT. Amino acids: CASSESGTWRSEAFF. This chain links TRBV2 with TRBJ1-1, with D maybe TRBD1 (6 bases). With 2 bases removed from V and 6 bases from J, the gap between germline ends came to 16 bases. This CDR3 comprises 15 residues. From germline, CDR1 is SNHLY and CDR2 FYNNEI.

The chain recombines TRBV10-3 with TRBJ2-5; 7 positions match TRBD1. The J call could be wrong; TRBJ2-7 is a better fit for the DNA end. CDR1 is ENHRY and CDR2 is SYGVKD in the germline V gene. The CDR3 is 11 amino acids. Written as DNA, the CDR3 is TGTGCCATCAGCACAGGGGTCGAGCAGTACTTC. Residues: CAISTGVEQYF.

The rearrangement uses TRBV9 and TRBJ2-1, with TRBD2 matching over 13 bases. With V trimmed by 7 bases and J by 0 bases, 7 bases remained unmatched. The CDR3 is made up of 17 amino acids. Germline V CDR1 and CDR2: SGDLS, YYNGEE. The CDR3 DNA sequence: TGTGCCAGCTCCGGGACTAGCGGGACCAGCTCCTACAATGAGCAGTTCTTC. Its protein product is CASSGTSGTSSYNEQFF.

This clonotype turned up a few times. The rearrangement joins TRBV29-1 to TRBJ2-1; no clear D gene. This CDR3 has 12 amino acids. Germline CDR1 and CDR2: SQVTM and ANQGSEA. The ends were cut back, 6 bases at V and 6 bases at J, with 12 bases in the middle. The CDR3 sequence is CSVRDATNEQFF. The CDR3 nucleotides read TGCAGCGTCCGAGACGCGACCAATGAGCAGTTCTTC.

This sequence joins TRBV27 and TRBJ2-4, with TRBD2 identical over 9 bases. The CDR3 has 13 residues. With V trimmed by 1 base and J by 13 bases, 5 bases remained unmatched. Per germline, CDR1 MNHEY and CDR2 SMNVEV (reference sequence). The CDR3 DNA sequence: TGTGCCAGCAGTTTATTGGTAGCGGGAGAGCAGTACTTC. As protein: CASSLLVAGEQYF.

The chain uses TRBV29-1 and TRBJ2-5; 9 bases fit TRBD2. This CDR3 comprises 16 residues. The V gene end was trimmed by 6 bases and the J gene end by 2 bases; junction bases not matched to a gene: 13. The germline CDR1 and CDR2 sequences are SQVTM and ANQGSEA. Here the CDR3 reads CSVGIGGGREQETQYF. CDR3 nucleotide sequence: TGCAGCGTGGGAATAGGGGGCGGGAGGGAACAAGAGACCCAGTACTTC.

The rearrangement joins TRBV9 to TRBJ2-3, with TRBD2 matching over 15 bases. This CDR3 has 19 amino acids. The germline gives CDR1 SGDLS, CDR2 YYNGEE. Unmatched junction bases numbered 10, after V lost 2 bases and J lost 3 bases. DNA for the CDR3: TGTGCCAGCAGCGTGGGACTAGCGGGAGGAATGGTCGCTACAGATACGCAGTATTTT. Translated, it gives CASSVGLAGGMVATDTQYF.

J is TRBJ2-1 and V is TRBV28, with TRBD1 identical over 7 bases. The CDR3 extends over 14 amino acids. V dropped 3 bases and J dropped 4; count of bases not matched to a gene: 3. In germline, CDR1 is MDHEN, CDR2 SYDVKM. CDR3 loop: CASSFQGDYNEQFF. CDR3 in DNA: TGTGCCAGCAGTTTCCAGGGGGATTACAATGAGCAGTTCTTC.

CDR3 protein: CASSARVRDGGNEQFF. CDR3 bases: TGTGCCAGCAGTGCCCGGGTCAGGGACGGGGGCAATGAGCAGTTCTTC. The chain has TRBV6-6 and TRBJ2-1, with D maybe TRBD2 (6 bases). Trimming cost V 5 bases and J 6 bases, with 20 bases left between them. This CDR3 spans 16 amino acids. Germline CDR1 MNHNY, CDR2 SVGAGI (reference sequence).

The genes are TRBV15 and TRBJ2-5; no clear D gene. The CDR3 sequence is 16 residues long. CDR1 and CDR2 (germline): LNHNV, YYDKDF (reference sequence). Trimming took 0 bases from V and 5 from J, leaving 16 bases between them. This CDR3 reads CATSRDRGAVGETQYF. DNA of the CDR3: TGTGCCACCAGCAGAGATCGAGGCGCCGTTGGGGAGACCCAGTACTTC.

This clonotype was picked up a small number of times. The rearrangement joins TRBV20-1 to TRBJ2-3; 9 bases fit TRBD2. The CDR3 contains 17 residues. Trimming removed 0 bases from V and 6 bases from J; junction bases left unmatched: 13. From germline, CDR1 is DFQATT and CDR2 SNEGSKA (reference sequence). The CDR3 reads CSARDVLAGMWLDTQYF. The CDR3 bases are TGCAGTGCTAGAGATGTACTAGCGGGCATGTGGTTGGATACGCAGTATTTT.

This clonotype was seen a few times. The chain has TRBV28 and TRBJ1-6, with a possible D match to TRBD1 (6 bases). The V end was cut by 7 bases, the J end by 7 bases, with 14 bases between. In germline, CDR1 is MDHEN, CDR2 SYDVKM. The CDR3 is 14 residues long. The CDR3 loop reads CASNLQGPNSPLHF. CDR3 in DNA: TGTGCCAGCAACCTACAGGGACCGAATTCACCCCTCCACTTT.